This T cell receptor beta chain was captured in a study of shared clonotypes between healthy human individuals. Background on the study: CD4 naive and memory got three plates each, CD8 naive two, CD8 memory one.

Notes on this clone: Its specificity is unknown.

The study's findings and limits: Rarefaction indicated that sorted-subset sequencing remained incomplete although depth was large.

Each subset's genomic DNA was split evenly across several immunoSEQ plates. TCRdb's table, derived via immunoSEQ multiplex PCR, lists solely in-frame clones and lacks some. The sample holds around 700,000 clones; 74% are singletons and the top ten take 1.7%. Per the germline V gene, CDR1 is LNHDA and CDR2 is SQIVND (reference sequence). V lost 10 bases to trimming and J lost 3 bases; unmatched junction nucleotides: 11. This CDR3 region has 14 residues. The genes are TRBV19 and TRBJ1-1, with 7 bases identical to TRBD1. The clonotype comes from a woman aged 25-40 years in good health. The specimen was memory CD4+ T cells sorted from blood. Regarding subset: CD45RA-negative fraction. The CDR3 loop is CATSYRGGYTEAFF. CDR3 DNA: TGTGCCACCAGCTACAGGGGAGGGTACACTGAAGCTTTCTTT.